A selection of T cell receptor beta chains follows, all from one sample in a study of blood T cell repertoires in COVID-19. Assay used: immunoSEQ multiplex PCR; TCRdb lists only in-frame clones, some missing. The profile shows fewer than 200,000 clones, roughly 85% of them singletons. Sequenced sample: PBMCs or T cells enriched from blood (not recorded which). Receptors originate from a woman in her seventies in a cohort exposed to, infected with or recovered from COVID-19 (not recorded which). The CDR3 runs from the conserved cysteine through the conserved F or W. Fields, in order: V gene, J gene, clone size, D gene, CDR3 protein, CDR3 DNA. The D gene is left open where the match is weak. Size is stated for part of the rows, as once, few or many counts, or as a class when the clone is expanded.

TRBV6-5	TRBJ2-6	.	.	CASGAHGGANVLTF	TGTGCCAGCGGGGCACATGGGGGGGCCAACGTCCTGACTTTC
TRBV10-1	TRBJ2-3	.	.	CASSDGSATDTQYF	TGCGCCAGCAGTGACGGGAGTGCAACAGATACGCAGTATTTT
TRBV13	TRBJ2-2	.	.	CASSPRADSNTGELFF	TGTGCCAGCAGCCCCAGGGCGGATTCGAACACCGGGGAGCTGTTTTTT
TRBV7-2	TRBJ2-1	.	.	CASSFLSSYNEQFF	TGTGCCAGCAGTTTTCTGAGCTCCTACAATGAGCAGTTCTTC
TRBV4-1	TRBJ2-3	once	.	CASSLGGATDTQYF	TGCGCCAGCAGCCTAGGCGGGGCCACAGATACGCAGTATTTT
TRBV15	TRBJ1-5	.	TRBD1	CATSLTGRQPQHF	TGTGCCACCAGCTTGACAGGGAGGCAGCCCCAGCATTTT
TRBV2	TRBJ1-4	.	TRBD1	CASSVQTGQAKLFF	TGTGCCAGCAGTGTTCAGACAGGGCAGGCAAAACTGTTTTTT
TRBV5-1	TRBJ2-5	.	TRBD2	CASSLGPASGSEETQYF	TGCGCCAGCAGCTTGGGGCCCGCTAGCGGGAGTGAAGAGACCCAGTACTTC
TRBV7-6	TRBJ1-1	.	.	CASSFSSNTEAFF	TGTGCCAGCAGCTTTAGTTCGAACACTGAAGCTTTCTTT
TRBV4-1	TRBJ1-3	.	.	CASSQGPPGYSGNTIYF	TGCGCCAGCAGCCAAGGACCCCCGGGGTACTCTGGAAACACCATATATTTT
TRBV20-1	TRBJ1-2	.	TRBD1	CSANRGYGYTF	TGCAGTGCCAACAGGGGCTATGGCTACACCTTC
TRBV2	TRBJ1-3	.	TRBD1	CASSERDRVVYF	TGTGCCAGCAGTGAACGGGACAGGGTGGTATATTTT
TRBV5-4	TRBJ2-7	.	.	CASSSPRTGAYEQYF	TGTGCCAGCAGCTCGCCCAGGACGGGAGCCTACGAGCAGTACTTC
TRBV6-1	TRBJ1-5	.	.	CASSEAAGYSNQPQHF	TGTGCCAGCAGTGAAGCGGCAGGATATAGCAATCAGCCCCAGCATTTT
TRBV28	TRBJ2-5	.	TRBD2	CASIPVKREGEETQYF	TGTGCCAGCATCCCCGTAAAAAGGGAGGGCGAAGAGACCCAGTACTTC
TRBV7-9	TRBJ2-7	.	TRBD2	CASSFMGEGFKQYF	TGTGCCAGCAGCTTCATGGGGGAGGGGTTCAAGCAGTACTTC
TRBV3-1/TRBV3-2	TRBJ2-7	few	.	CASSQRRGYVEQYF	TGTGCCAGCAGCCAACGGCGGGGTTATGTCGAGCAGTACTTC
TRBV6-6	TRBJ2-3	.	.	CASSPITGFSSTDTQYF	TGTGCCAGCAGTCCTATAACAGGGTTCTCTAGCACAGATACGCAGTATTTT
TRBV5-1	TRBJ2-7	.	.	CASSLATQGGEQYF	TGCGCCAGCAGCTTGGCAACGCAGGGGGGAGAGCAGTACTTC
TRBV5-1	TRBJ2-1	.	TRBD2	CASSLAGSISYNEQFF	TGCGCCAGCTCCCTAGCGGGGAGTATATCCTACAATGAGCAGTTCTTC
TRBV5-6	TRBJ1-6	.	.	CASSLIAGSFTLHF	TGTGCCAGCAGCTTAATAGCGGGGTCCTTCACCCTCCACTTT
TRBV27	TRBJ2-7	.	TRBD2	CASSPHPSGRAGEQYF	TGTGCCAGCAGCCCTCACCCTAGCGGGAGGGCGGGGGAGCAGTACTTC
TRBV28	TRBJ2-3	.	.	CASSLEGTDTQYF	TGTGCCAGCAGTTTGGAGGGCACAGATACGCAGTATTTT
TRBV29-1	TRBJ1-2	few	.	CSSGGLNYGYTF	TGCAGCTCGGGGGGACTTAACTATGGCTACACCTTC
TRBV15	TRBJ2-5	.	TRBD1	CATSRPDRVIQETQYF	TGTGCCACCAGCAGGCCGGACAGGGTCATCCAAGAGACCCAGTACTTC
TRBV4-1	TRBJ2-7	.	TRBD2	CASSQGDYRDEQYF	TGCGCCAGCAGCCAGGGGGACTATCGCGACGAGCAGTACTTC
TRBV12-3/TRBV12-4	TRBJ1-1	once	.	CASSLDRLTEAFF	TGTGCCAGCAGCCTAGACAGATTGACTGAAGCTTTCTTT
TRBV19	TRBJ1-6	.	.	CASPRGWERGRLSGPLHF	TGTGCCAGTCCAAGAGGGTGGGAGAGAGGCAGACTTTCGGGCCCCCTCCACTTT
TRBV19	TRBJ1-2	.	.	CASSPLPIYRGYTF	TGTGCCAGTAGTCCCCTCCCCATTTATCGGGGCTACACCTTC
TRBV10-3	TRBJ2-3	once	TRBD2	CAIRSSGQSTDTQYF	TGTGCCATCAGGTCTAGCGGGCAGTCCACAGATACGCAGTATTTT
TRBV5-6	TRBJ1-4	.	TRBD1	CASSPGTGGREKLFF	TGTGCCAGCAGCCCAGGGACAGGGGGCCGTGAAAAACTGTTTTTT
TRBV28	TRBJ2-1	.	.	CASIPGQFYNEQFF	TGTGCCAGCATACCGGGACAATTCTACAATGAGCAGTTCTTC
TRBV4-2	TRBJ2-7	.	TRBD2	CASSQGSGGLNEQYF	TGTGCCAGCAGCCAGGGATCGGGAGGGTTAAACGAGCAGTACTTC
TRBV4-3	TRBJ2-1	.	TRBD2	CASSQAGGRNEQFF	TGCGCCAGCAGCCAAGCGGGAGGGCGGAATGAGCAGTTCTTC
TRBV7-8	TRBJ1-3	.	.	CASSFSAGNTIYF	TGTGCCAGCAGCTTTTCTGCTGGAAACACCATATATTTT
TRBV7-2	TRBJ2-7	few	.	CASSLFGSGEQYF	TGTGCCAGCAGCTTGTTCGGGAGCGGCGAGCAGTACTTC
TRBV19	TRBJ2-3	.	TRBD2	CASKKREGRDTQYF	TGTGCCAGTAAAAAGCGGGAGGGCCGGGATACGCAGTATTTT
TRBV7-8	TRBJ2-5	.	TRBD1	CASSRDRGHQETQYF	TGTGCCAGCAGCAGGGACAGGGGGCATCAAGAGACCCAGTACTTC
TRBV2	TRBJ2-7	.	TRBD2	CASGGGLAGTYEQYF	TGTGCCAGCGGGGGGGGACTAGCTGGAACCTACGAGCAGTACTTC
TRBV4-2	TRBJ2-7	once	.	CASSQVSGNSYEQYF	TGTGCCAGCAGCCAAGTTAGCGGTAATTCCTACGAGCAGTACTTC
TRBV25-1	TRBJ1-2	.	.	CATSPPGGNGYTF	TGTGCCACCAGCCCCCCGGGAGGGAATGGCTACACCTTC
TRBV18	TRBJ2-1	.	TRBD2	CASSPSLAGVGNEQFF	TGTGCCAGCTCACCCTCACTAGCGGGAGTGGGTAATGAGCAGTTCTTC
TRBV7-3	TRBJ2-1	.	.	CASSLGQGGQFF	TGTGCCAGCAGCTTAGGTCAAGGGGGGCAGTTCTTC
TRBV28	TRBJ1-5	.	.	CASRTPGYQPQHF	TGTGCCAGCAGGACCCCAGGGTATCAGCCCCAGCATTTT
TRBV5-1	TRBJ2-1	.	.	CASSLQAAYNEQFF	TGCGCCAGCAGCTTGCAAGCGGCTTACAATGAGCAGTTCTTC
TRBV14	TRBJ2-1	few	TRBD1	CASSDRVWNEQFF	TGTGCCAGTTCCGACAGGGTATGGAATGAGCAGTTCTTC
TRBV9	TRBJ2-5	many	TRBD1	CASSVEGTGGKETQYF	TGTGCCAGCAGCGTAGAGGGGACAGGGGGGAAAGAGACCCAGTACTTC
TRBV5-1	TRBJ2-1	.	.	CASSFLPGNSYNEQFF	TGCGCCAGCAGCTTTCTCCCCGGGAATTCCTACAATGAGCAGTTCTTC
TRBV19	TRBJ2-1	.	TRBD1	CASSPWTGNYEQFF	TGTGCCAGTAGTCCATGGACAGGGAACTATGAGCAGTTCTTC
TRBV10-3	TRBJ2-7	many	.	CAIWKGSGVYEQYF	TGTGCCATCTGGAAGGGTAGCGGAGTCTACGAGCAGTACTTC
TRBV5-5	TRBJ2-5	.	TRBD2	CASKGLAGFGGETQYF	TGTGCCAGCAAGGGACTAGCGGGTTTTGGAGGAGAGACCCAGTACTTC
TRBV5-1	TRBJ2-7	.	.	CASSLALTEEYEQYF	TGCGCCAGCAGCTTGGCCTTAACAGAAGAGTACGAGCAGTACTTC